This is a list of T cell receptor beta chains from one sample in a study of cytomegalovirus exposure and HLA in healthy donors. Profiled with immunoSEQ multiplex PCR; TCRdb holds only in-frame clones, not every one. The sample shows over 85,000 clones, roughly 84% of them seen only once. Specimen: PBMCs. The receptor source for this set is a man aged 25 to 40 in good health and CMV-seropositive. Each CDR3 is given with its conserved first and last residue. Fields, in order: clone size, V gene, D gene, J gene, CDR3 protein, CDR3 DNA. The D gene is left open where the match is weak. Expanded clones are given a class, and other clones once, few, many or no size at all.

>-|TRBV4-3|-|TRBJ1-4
CASSQVPGEKLFF
TGCGCCAGCAGCCAAGTTCCGGGTGAAAAACTGTTTTTT
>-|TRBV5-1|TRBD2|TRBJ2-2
CASSSGLAGGLLTGELFF
TGCGCCAGCAGCTCAGGACTAGCGGGGGGACTCTTAACCGGGGAGCTGTTTTTT
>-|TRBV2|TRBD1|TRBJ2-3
CASKMDRGLVRTQYF
TGTGCCAGCAAGATGGACAGGGGGCTTGTTCGTACGCAGTATTTT
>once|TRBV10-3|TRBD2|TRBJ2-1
CAIRAGTNNEQFF
TGTGCCATCAGGGCCGGGACTAACAATGAGCAGTTCTTC
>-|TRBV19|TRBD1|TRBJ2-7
CASSKRGPSYEQYF
TGTGCCAGTAGTAAGAGGGGGCCCTCCTACGAGCAGTACTTC
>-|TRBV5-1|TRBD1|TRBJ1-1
CASSQFGQGAGYTEAFF
TGCGCCAGCAGCCAATTCGGACAGGGGGCAGGGTACACTGAAGCTTTCTTT
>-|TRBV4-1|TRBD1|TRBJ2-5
CASSQDPDRSGQETQYF
TGCGCCAGCAGCCAAGACCCGGACAGGTCGGGCCAAGAGACCCAGTACTTC
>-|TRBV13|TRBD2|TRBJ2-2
CASSLTTSGAGELFF
TGTGCCAGCAGTTTAACGACTAGCGGAGCGGGGGAGCTGTTTTTT
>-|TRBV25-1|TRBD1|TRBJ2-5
CASSRDREQETQYF
TGTGCCAGCAGTCGGGACAGGGAGCAAGAGACCCAGTACTTC
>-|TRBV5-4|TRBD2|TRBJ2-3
CASSSLAGVPTDTQYF
TGTGCCAGCAGTTCCTTAGCGGGGGTACCCACAGATACGCAGTATTTT
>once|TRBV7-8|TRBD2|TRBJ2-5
CASSFSGTSGGRETQYF
TGTGCCAGCAGCTTTTCCGGGACTAGCGGGGGGCGGGAGACCCAGTACTTC
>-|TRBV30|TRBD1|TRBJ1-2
CAWSGDRGRSDYGYTF
TGTGCCTGGAGTGGAGACAGGGGGCGCAGTGACTATGGCTACACCTTC
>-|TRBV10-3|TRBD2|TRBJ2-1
CASRGEGEQFF
TGTGCCAGCCGGGGGGAAGGTGAGCAGTTCTTC
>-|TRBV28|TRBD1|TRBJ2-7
CASSSSGQPVYEQYF
TGTGCCAGCAGCTCATCGGGACAGCCCGTTTACGAGCAGTACTTC
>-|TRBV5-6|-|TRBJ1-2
CASSSGALYGYTF
TGTGCCAGCAGCTCAGGGGCGCTCTATGGCTACACCTTC
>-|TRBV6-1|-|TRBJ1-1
CASSNTVEAFF
TGTGCCAGCAGTAATACTGTCGAAGCTTTCTTT
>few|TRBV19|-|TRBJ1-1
CASSGQGDTEAFF
TGTGCCAGTAGTGGACAAGGGGACACTGAAGCTTTCTTT
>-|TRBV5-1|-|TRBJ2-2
CASSLDPSGVAGELFF
TGCGCCAGCAGCTTGGACCCGTCAGGGGTGGCCGGGGAGCTGTTTTTT
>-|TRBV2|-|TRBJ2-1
CASRVGHNEQFF
TGTGCCAGCAGGGTAGGACATAATGAGCAGTTCTTC
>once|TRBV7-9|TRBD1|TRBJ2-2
CASSLPGQGARGELFF
TGTGCCAGCAGCTTGCCGGGACAGGGGGCGCGTGGGGAGCTGTTTTTT
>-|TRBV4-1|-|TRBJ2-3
CASSLDYFSDTQYF
TGCGCCAGCAGCCTCGACTACTTCTCAGATACGCAGTATTTT
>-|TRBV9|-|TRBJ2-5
CASSPNPTVETQYF
TGTGCCAGCAGCCCAAATCCCACGGTGGAGACCCAGTACTTC
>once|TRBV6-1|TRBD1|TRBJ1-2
CASTPGQGSYYGYTF
TGTGCCAGCACCCCAGGACAGGGGTCGTACTATGGCTACACCTTC
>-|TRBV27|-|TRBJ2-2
CASSSYRVGTGELFF
TGTGCCAGCAGTTCATACAGGGTAGGCACCGGGGAGCTGTTTTTT
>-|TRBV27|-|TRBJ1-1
CASLIPGGTEAFF
TGTGCCAGCCTTATCCCCGGGGGCACTGAAGCTTTCTTT
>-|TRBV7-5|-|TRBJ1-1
CASSLTGGHTEAFF
TGTGCCAGCAGCTTGACAGGGGGACACACTGAAGCTTTCTTT
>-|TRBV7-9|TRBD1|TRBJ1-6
CSSSLVGGWGQGDNSPLHF
TGTTCCAGCAGCTTAGTCGGGGGGTGGGGACAGGGCGATAATTCACCCCTCCACTTT